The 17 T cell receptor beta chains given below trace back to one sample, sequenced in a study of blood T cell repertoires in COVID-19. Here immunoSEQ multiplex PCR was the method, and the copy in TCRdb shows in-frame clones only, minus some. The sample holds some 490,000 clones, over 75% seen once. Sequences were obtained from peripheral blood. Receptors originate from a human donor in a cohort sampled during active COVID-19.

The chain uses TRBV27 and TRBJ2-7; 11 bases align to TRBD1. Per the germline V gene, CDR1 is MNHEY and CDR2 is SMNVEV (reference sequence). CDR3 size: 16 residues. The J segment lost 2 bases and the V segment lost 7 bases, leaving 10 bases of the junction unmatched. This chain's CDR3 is CASTRSPGQGAYEQYF. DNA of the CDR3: TGTGCCAGCACCCGGTCCCCGGGACAGGGGGCCTACGAGCAGTACTTC.

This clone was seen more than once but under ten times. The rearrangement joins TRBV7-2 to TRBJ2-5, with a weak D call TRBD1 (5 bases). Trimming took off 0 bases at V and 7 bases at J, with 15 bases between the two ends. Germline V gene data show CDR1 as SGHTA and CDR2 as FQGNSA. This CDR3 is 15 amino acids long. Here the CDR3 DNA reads TGTGCCAGCAGCTTAGCGTGGCAGGGCAAGGGGACCCAGTACTTC. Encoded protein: CASSLAWQGKGTQYF.

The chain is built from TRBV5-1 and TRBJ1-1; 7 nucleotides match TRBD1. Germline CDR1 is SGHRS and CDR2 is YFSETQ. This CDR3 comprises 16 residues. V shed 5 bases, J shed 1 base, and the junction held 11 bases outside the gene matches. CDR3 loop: CASRITGAAGNTEAFF. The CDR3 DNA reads TGCGCCAGCAGAATAACAGGGGCAGCGGGGAACACTGAAGCTTTCTTT. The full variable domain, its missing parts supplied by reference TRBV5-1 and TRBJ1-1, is KAGVTQTPRYLIKTRGQQVTLSCSPISGHRSVSWYQQTPGQGLQFLFEYFSETQRNKGNFPGRFSGRQFSNSRSEMNVSTLELGDSALYLCASRITGAAGNTEAFFGQGTRLTVV.

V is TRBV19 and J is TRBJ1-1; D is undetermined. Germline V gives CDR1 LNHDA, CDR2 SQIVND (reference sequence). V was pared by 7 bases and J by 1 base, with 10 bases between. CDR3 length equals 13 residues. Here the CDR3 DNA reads TGTGCCAGTAATACGGGGAGGAACACTGAAGCTTTCTTT. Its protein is CASNTGRNTEAFF.

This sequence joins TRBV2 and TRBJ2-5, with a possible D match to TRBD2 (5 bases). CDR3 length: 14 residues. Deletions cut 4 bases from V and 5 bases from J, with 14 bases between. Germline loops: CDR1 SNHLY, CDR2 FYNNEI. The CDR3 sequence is CASSVLLVEETQYF. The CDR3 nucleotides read TGTGCCAGCAGTGTTCTACTAGTTGAGGAGACCCAGTACTTC.

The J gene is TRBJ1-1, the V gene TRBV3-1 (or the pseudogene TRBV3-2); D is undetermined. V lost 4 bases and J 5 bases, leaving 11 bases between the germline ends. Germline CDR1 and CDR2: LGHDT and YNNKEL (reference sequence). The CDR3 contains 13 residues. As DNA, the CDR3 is TGTGCCAGCAGCCGCATCCCGGGGACTGAAGCTTTCTTT. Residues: CASSRIPGTEAFF.

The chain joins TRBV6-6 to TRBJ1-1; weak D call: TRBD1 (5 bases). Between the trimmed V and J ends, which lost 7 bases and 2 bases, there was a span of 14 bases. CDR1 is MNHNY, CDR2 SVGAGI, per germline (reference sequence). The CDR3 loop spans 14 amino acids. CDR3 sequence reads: CASTPPGGNTEAFF. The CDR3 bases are TGTGCCAGCACCCCCCCCGGGGGTAACACTGAAGCTTTCTTT.

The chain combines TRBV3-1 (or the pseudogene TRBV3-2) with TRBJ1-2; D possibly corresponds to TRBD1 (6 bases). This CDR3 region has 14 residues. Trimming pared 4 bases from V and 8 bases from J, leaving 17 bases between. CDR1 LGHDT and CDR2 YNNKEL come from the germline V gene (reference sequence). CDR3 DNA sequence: TGTGCCAGCAGCCGTCGACAGGACCAAGGAGGCTACACCTTC. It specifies CASSRRQDQGGYTF.

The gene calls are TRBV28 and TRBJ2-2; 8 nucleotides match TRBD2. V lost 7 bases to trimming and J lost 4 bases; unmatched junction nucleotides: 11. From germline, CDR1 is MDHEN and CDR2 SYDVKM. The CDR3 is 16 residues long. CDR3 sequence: CASTPWSGSRTGELFF. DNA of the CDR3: TGTGCCAGCACCCCCTGGAGCGGGAGTCGCACCGGGGAGCTGTTTTTT.

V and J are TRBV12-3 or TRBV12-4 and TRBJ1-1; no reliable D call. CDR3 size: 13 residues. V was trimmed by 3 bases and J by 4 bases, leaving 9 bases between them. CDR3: CASSLSPLTEAFF. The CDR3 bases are TGTGCCAGCAGTTTGTCCCCTCTCACTGAAGCTTTCTTT.

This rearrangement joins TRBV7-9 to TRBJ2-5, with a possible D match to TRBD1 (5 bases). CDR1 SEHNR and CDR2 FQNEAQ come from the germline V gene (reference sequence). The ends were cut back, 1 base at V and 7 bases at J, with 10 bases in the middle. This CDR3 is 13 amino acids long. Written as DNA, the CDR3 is TGTGCCAGCAGCTTAGGGGGCGCAGGGACCCAGTACTTC. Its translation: CASSLGGAGTQYF. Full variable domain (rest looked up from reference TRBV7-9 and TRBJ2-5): DTGVSQNPRHKITKRGQNVTFRCDPISEHNRLYWYRQTLGQGPEFLTYFQNEAQLEKSRLLSDRFSAERPKGSFSTLEIQRTEQGDSAMYLCASSLGGAGTQYFGPGTRLLVL.

The CDR3 loop reads CASSQSGGGTNEKLFF. The DNA of the CDR3 is TGCGCCAGCAGCCAGTCCGGGGGTGGAACTAATGAAAAACTGTTTTTT. V gene TRBV4-1 combines with J gene TRBJ1-4; a weak D match, TRBD1 (5 bases). CDR1 is MGHRA, CDR2 YSYEKL, per germline. The V end was cut by 3 bases, the J end by 1 base, with 12 bases between. This CDR3 region has 16 residues.

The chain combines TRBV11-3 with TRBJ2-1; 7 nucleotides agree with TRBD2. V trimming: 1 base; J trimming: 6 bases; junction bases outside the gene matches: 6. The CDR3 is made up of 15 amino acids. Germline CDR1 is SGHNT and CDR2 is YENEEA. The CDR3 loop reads CASSLGGRVGNEQFF. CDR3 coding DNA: TGTGCCAGCAGCTTAGGAGGGAGGGTCGGCAATGAGCAGTTCTTC.

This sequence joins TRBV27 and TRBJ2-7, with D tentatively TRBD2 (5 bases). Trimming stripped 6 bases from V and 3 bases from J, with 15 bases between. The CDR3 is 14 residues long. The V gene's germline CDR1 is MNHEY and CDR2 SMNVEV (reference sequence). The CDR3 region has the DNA TGTGCCAGCAGCCTCCTACCAGCGGACTACGAGCAGTACTTC. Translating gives CASSLLPADYEQYF.

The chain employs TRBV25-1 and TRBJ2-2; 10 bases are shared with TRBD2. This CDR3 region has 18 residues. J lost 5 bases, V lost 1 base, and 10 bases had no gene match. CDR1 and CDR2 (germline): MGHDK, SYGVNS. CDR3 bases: TGTGCCAGCAGTGAATTTAGGCTAGCGGGAGAAAGGACCGGGGAGCTGTTTTTT. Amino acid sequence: CASSEFRLAGERTGELFF.

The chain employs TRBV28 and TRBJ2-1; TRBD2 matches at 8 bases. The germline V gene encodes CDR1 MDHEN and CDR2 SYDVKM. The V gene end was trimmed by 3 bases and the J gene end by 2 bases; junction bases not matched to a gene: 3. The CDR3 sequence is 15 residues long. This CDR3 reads CASSFDGRAYNEQFF. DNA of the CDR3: TGTGCCAGCAGTTTTGACGGGAGGGCCTACAATGAGCAGTTCTTC.

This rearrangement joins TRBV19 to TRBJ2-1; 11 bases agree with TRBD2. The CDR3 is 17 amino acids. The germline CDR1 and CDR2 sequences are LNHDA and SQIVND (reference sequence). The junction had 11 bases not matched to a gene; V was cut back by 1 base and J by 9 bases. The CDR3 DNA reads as TGTGCCAGTAGTATAGGAGTGCTAGCGGGGGGACAAGGTGAGCAGTTCTTC. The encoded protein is CASSIGVLAGGQGEQFF.